Below are 18 T cell receptor beta chains sequenced from a single sample in a study of blood T cell repertoires in COVID-19. The data were produced by immunoSEQ multiplex PCR, yet TCRdb's version contains in-frame clones alone and is incomplete. The repertoire includes 85,000 to 120,000 clones, just under 95% of them detected once, and approximately 1.9% sits in the top ten. The sequenced material came from peripheral blood. The receptors were gathered from a woman aged 50 to 60 with COVID-19, enrolled during active disease.

The CDR3, as DNA: TGTGCCAGCAGCGGGGGGACAGGGAAGAACACTGAAGCTTTCTTT. Translated: CASSGGTGKNTEAFF. The chain combines TRBV5-4 with TRBJ1-1; 9 nucleotides line up with TRBD1. CDR1 SGHNT and CDR2 YYREEE come from the germline V gene (reference sequence). This CDR3 has 15 residues. The J segment lost 1 base and the V segment lost 4 bases, leaving 5 bases of the junction unmatched.

This clone was seen a single time. V is TRBV2 and J is TRBJ2-7, with 7 bases matching TRBD1. The ends lost 6 bases at V and 6 bases at J; junction bases unmatched: 2. CDR1 and CDR2 from the germline V gene are SNHLY and FYNNEI. This CDR3 has 11 amino acids. The CDR3 sequence is CASSGTAEQYF. CDR3 bases: TGTGCCAGCAGCGGGACAGCCGAGCAGTACTTC.

The gene calls are TRBV5-5 and TRBJ2-5; 8 nucleotides match TRBD2. The junction had 6 bases not matched to a gene; V was cut back by 3 bases and J by 5 bases. The CDR3 has 14 residues. Per germline, CDR1 SGHKS and CDR2 YYEKEE (reference sequence). CDR3 in amino acids: CASSSGTRGETQYF. CDR3 in DNA: TGTGCCAGCAGCTCTGGGACTAGAGGGGAGACCCAGTACTTC.

The chain has TRBV6-2 or TRBV6-3 and TRBJ1-5, with D uncertain. The V end was cut by 4 bases, the J end by 11 bases, with 18 bases between. There are 14 residues in the CDR3. CDR1 is MNHEY, CDR2 SVGEGT, per germline. The CDR3 DNA reads as TGTGCCAGCAGTTTGAGCGGGTATGATGGTGCCCAGCATTTT. This translates into CASSLSGYDGAQHF.

The chain recombines TRBV27 with TRBJ1-2, with D maybe TRBD1 (5 bases). Trimming removed 0 bases from V and 7 bases from J, with 12 bases in between. The CDR3 loop spans 14 amino acids. CDR1 is MNHEY and CDR2 is SMNVEV in the germline V gene (reference sequence). In nucleotides, the CDR3 is TGTGCCAGCAGTTTATCGGACAAGATCCGTGGCTACACCTTC. This codes for CASSLSDKIRGYTF.

The CDR3 DNA reads as TGTGCCAGCAGTCGTCGGGGGTCCGCTAATTCACCCCTCCACTTT. Its translation: CASSRRGSANSPLHF. J is TRBJ1-6 and V is TRBV27, with a tentative D call TRBD1 (5 bases). Trimming stripped 5 bases from V and 6 bases from J, with 14 bases between. There are 15 residues in the CDR3. Germline V gene data show CDR1 as MNHEY and CDR2 as SMNVEV (reference sequence).

The CDR3 loop is CASSLSLAAANQPQHF. The DNA for the CDR3 is TGTGCCAGCAGCTTAAGTTTGGCGGCAGCTAATCAGCCCCAGCATTTT. V is TRBV11-3 and J is TRBJ1-5, with unresolved D. This CDR3 has 16 residues. Deletions cut 2 bases from V and 4 bases from J, with 15 bases between. CDR1 and CDR2 (germline): SGHNT, YENEEA.

The J gene is TRBJ1-1, the V gene TRBV28; 8 positions agree with TRBD1. The CDR3 extends over 14 amino acids. J lost 2 bases, V lost 4 bases, and 3 bases had no gene match. Germline V CDR1 and CDR2: MDHEN, SYDVKM. The CDR3 nucleotides are TGTGCCAGCAGTTACAGGGGGAGTAACACTGAAGCTTTCTTT. Translation: CASSYRGSNTEAFF.

V usage is TRBV24-1 and J usage is TRBJ1-5, with D possibly being TRBD1 (6 bases). From germline, CDR1 is KGHDR and CDR2 SFDVKD. The CDR3 runs 15 residues. V gave up 7 bases and J gave up 2 bases, with 14 bases separating them. This CDR3 reads CATSPTGLGNQPQHF. CDR3 coding DNA: TGTGCCACCAGCCCCACAGGGCTGGGCAATCAGCCCCAGCATTTT.

V and J are TRBV7-2 and TRBJ1-2; 7 bases agree with TRBD1. V shed 5 bases, J shed 6 bases, and the junction held 9 bases outside the gene matches. The germline gives CDR1 SGHTA, CDR2 FQGNSA. The CDR3 has 14 residues. The CDR3 loop reads CASSVRSRGDGYTF. CDR3 DNA sequence: TGTGCCAGCAGCGTCCGTTCCAGGGGGGATGGCTACACCTTC. The variable domain in full, completed from reference TRBV7-2 and TRBJ1-2, reads GAGVSQSPSNKVTEKGKDVELRCDPISGHTALYWYRQSLGQGLEFLIYFQGNSAPDKSGLPSDRFSAERTGGSVSTLTIQRTQQEDSAVYLCASSVRSRGDGYTFGSGTRLTVV.

This rearrangement joins TRBV7-9 to TRBJ2-3; the D gene is possibly TRBD2 (6 bases). V was cut by 5 bases and J by 2 bases, with 11 bases left in between. The CDR3 runs to 14 residues. Germline CDR1 SEHNR, CDR2 FQNEAQ (reference sequence). DNA for the CDR3: TGTGCCAGCAGCCTTAGCGGAAACACAGATACGCAGTATTTT. The encoded protein is CASSLSGNTDTQYF. Filled out from reference TRBV7-9 and TRBJ2-3, the complete variable domain reads DTGVSQNPRHKITKRGQNVTFRCDPISEHNRLYWYRQTLGQGPEFLTYFQNEAQLEKSRLLSDRFSAERPKGSFSTLEIQRTEQGDSAMYLCASSLSGNTDTQYFGPGTRLTVL.

This rearrangement joins TRBV6-2 or TRBV6-3 to TRBJ2-1, with D possibly TRBD2 on 6 matching bases. The CDR3 loop spans 15 amino acids. V lost 4 bases and J lost 8, with 18 bases in between. CDR1 MNHEY and CDR2 SVGEGT come from the germline V gene. CDR3 residues: CASSSGTGVFDEQFF. In nucleotides, the CDR3 is TGTGCCAGCAGTTCTGGGACTGGGGTTTTCGATGAGCAGTTCTTC.

This chain joins TRBV7-9 and TRBJ2-5; D may be TRBD2 (7 bases). The CDR3 totals 17 residues. Per germline, CDR1 SEHNR and CDR2 FQNEAQ (reference sequence). Trimming took 3 bases from V and 5 from J, leaving 22 bases between them. The CDR3 spells CASSFPWGGRNRETQYF. The CDR3 bases are TGTGCCAGCAGCTTCCCCTGGGGGGGGCGTAACCGGGAGACCCAGTACTTC.

The chain employs TRBV11-3 and TRBJ1-1; D is uncertain. V was shortened by 5 bases and J by 7 bases, with 14 bases between the two germline ends. Germline V gene data show CDR1 as SGHNT and CDR2 as YENEEA. The CDR3 is made up of 13 amino acids. CDR3 loop: CASSPRRSGEAFF. DNA of the CDR3: TGTGCCAGCAGCCCCCGCAGGTCTGGTGAAGCTTTCTTT.

The chain joins TRBV11-3 to TRBJ2-1; 12 positions match TRBD2. There are 16 residues in the CDR3. With V trimmed by 6 bases and J by 7 bases, 10 bases remained unmatched. Germline loops: CDR1 SGHNT, CDR2 YENEEA. The CDR3 bases are TGTGCCAGCAGTTATACCCTAGCGGGGGGGCCAAATGAGCAGTTCTTC. Translated, it gives CASSYTLAGGPNEQFF.

Concerning this clone: Other nucleotide sequences from this sample produce the same CDR3. This chain joins TRBV2 and TRBJ1-6; D remains unclear. The V gene lost 1 base and the J gene lost 0 bases, with 4 bases spanning the gap. Germline CDR1 and CDR2: SNHLY and FYNNEI. The CDR3 length is 15 residues. CDR3: CASSEDSSYNSPLHF. CDR3 in DNA: TGTGCCAGCAGTGAAGACAGCTCCTATAATTCACCCCTCCACTTT.

The chain couples TRBV11-2 to TRBJ1-1; D is unresolved. This CDR3 region has 13 residues. Trimming pared 2 bases from V and 2 bases from J, leaving 6 bases between. Germline CDR1 reads SGHAT; CDR2 reads FQNNGV. In nucleotides, the CDR3 is TGTGCCAGCAGCTTACCCAGTAACACTGAAGCTTTCTTT. This encodes CASSLPSNTEAFF.

This chain joins TRBV7-2 and TRBJ2-3, with 8 nucleotides matching TRBD2. The CDR3 totals 16 residues. V lost 2 bases to trimming and J lost 3 bases; unmatched junction nucleotides: 7. The germline V gene encodes CDR1 SGHTA and CDR2 FQGNSA. CDR3 nucleotides: TGTGCCAGCAGCTTATACGGCGGGGGGCCGACAGATACGCAGTATTTT. This encodes CASSLYGGGPTDTQYF.